This TCR beta chain was documented in a study of blood T cell repertoires in COVID-19. As for the study in general: Sites across the United States, Italy and Spain contributed samples from acute and convalescent COVID-19. The analysed material was cDNA or gDNA that came from T cells, B-cell-depleted T cells, or PBMCs.

The CDR3 is 16 residues long. Germline CDR1 is ENHRY and CDR2 is SYGVKD. Trimming pared 1 base from V and 1 base from J, leaving 11 bases between. Patients at the Seattle site were enrolled during active infection and followed longitudinally. In the source study's methods: For nucleated cells, counts were estimated from reference gene primer amplification. The table came from immunoSEQ multiplex PCR; TCRdb's copy has only in-frame clones and leaves some out. V, J and clone size reflect that table, while D and trimming were determined from the DNA. The sample holds about 160,000 clones, 92% seen once. The rearrangement links TRBV10-3 to TRBJ1-5; tentative D call: TRBD1 (6 bases). The sample consisted of peripheral blood. The receptor was derived from a man younger than 40 with COVID-19, enrolled during active disease. This chain's CDR3 is CAISEYSGTSNQPQHF. In nucleotides, the CDR3 is TGTGCCATCAGTGAGTACTCCGGGACAAGCAATCAGCCCCAGCATTTT.